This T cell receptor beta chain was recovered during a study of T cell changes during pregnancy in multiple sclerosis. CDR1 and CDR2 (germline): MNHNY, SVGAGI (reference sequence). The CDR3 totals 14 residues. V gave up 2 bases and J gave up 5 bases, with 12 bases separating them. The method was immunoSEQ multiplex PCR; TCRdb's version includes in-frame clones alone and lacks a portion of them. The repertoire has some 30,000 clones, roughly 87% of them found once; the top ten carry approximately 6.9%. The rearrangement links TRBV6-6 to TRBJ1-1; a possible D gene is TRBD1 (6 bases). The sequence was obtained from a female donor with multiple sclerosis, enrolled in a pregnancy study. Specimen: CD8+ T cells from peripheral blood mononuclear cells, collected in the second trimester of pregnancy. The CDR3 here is CASSYADRRTEAFF. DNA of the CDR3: TGTGCCAGCAGTTACGCGGACAGAAGAACTGAAGCTTTCTTT.